This is a list of T cell receptor beta chains from one sample in a study of human CD4 T cells and Enterobacteriaceae. Produced via immunoSEQ multiplex PCR; TCRdb's table is partial and in-frame only. The repertoire consists of approximately 26,000 clones, with approximately 81% occurring once and the leading ten covering approximately 0.95%. The sequenced sample was memory CD4+ T cells from blood. All receptors derive from a human donor in good health. CDR3s include the opening cysteine and the closing phenylalanine or tryptophan. A D gene is named only where the DNA matches it firmly. Not all rows give a size; the values are once, few, many and, for expanded clones, a class.

J gene | D gene | V gene | clone size | CDR3 protein | CDR3 DNA
TRBJ1-2 | TRBD1 | TRBV7-8 | once | CASSSGSGTVYGYTF | TGTGCCAGCAGCTCTGGTTCCGGGACAGTCTATGGCTACACCTTC
TRBJ2-1 | TRBD1 | TRBV19 | NA | CASSIIKGQGDEQFF | TGTGCCAGTAGTATTATCAAGGGGCAGGGGGATGAGCAGTTCTTC
TRBJ2-7 | NA | TRBV19 | NA | CASSIRDGYEGQYF | TGTGCCAGTAGTATCCGGGACGGGTACGAAGGGCAGTACTTC
TRBJ1-2 | TRBD1 | TRBV2 | NA | CASSTQGAPGGYTF | TGTGCCAGCAGCACCCAGGGGGCGCCGGGAGGCTACACCTTC
TRBJ1-1 | NA | TRBV7-2 | NA | CASSLAEGLNTEAFF | TGTGCCAGCAGCTTAGCGGAGGGGTTGAACACTGAAGCTTTCTTT
TRBJ2-1 | TRBD1 | TRBV7-8 | NA | CASRYGTGKSNEQFF | TGTGCCAGCAGATACGGGACAGGGAAGAGCAATGAGCAGTTCTTC
TRBJ2-5 | NA | TRBV7-9 | NA | CASSWGPSETQYF | TGTGCCAGCAGCTGGGGCCCATCGGAGACCCAGTACTTC
TRBJ1-2 | NA | TRBV6-5 | once | CASRTPEGYGYTF | TGTGCCAGCAGAACCCCCGAGGGCTATGGCTACACCTTC
TRBJ1-5 | TRBD1 | TRBV12-5 | NA | CASGQDRVRNQPQHF | TGTGCTAGTGGCCAAGACAGGGTGCGCAATCAGCCCCAGCATTTT
TRBJ2-7 | NA | TRBV7-2 | few | CASRLGVYEQYF | TGTGCCAGCCGCCTCGGGGTCTACGAGCAGTACTTC
TRBJ2-1 | TRBD1 | TRBV18 | NA | CASSPRDREGGDEQFF | TGTGCCAGCTCACCGCGGGACAGGGAAGGTGGCGATGAGCAGTTCTTC
TRBJ2-1 | TRBD1 | TRBV6-6 | NA | CASSSPRDRVNEQFF | TGTGCCAGCAGTTCGCCCCGGGACAGGGTTAATGAGCAGTTCTTC
TRBJ2-5 | NA | TRBV5-4 | NA | CASSLKGNRETQYF | TGTGCCAGCAGCTTGAAGGGGAACAGGGAGACCCAGTACTTC
TRBJ1-5 | NA | TRBV6-1 | once | CASTTVLNQPQHF | TGTGCCAGCACTACGGTCCTTAATCAGCCCCAGCATTTT
TRBJ2-3 | NA | TRBV11-1 | NA | CASSKGARLADTQYF | TGTGCCAGCAGCAAAGGGGCGCGGCTGGCAGATACGCAGTATTTT
TRBJ2-4 | NA | TRBV20-1 | NA | CSASDRDIQYF | TGCAGTGCTAGTGACCGGGACATTCAGTACTTC
TRBJ1-1 | NA | TRBV28 | once | CASSLHTRNTEAFF | TGTGCCAGCAGTTTGCACACAAGGAACACTGAAGCTTTCTTT
TRBJ2-3 | NA | TRBV5-6 | once | CASSLAAGAPTDTQYF | TGTGCCAGCAGCTTGGCCGCAGGGGCCCCCACAGATACGCAGTATTTT
TRBJ1-3 | TRBD1 | TRBV7-2 | NA | CASSPGQGLNTIYF | TGTGCCAGCAGCCCGGGACAGGGTCTGAACACCATATATTTT
TRBJ2-3 | NA | TRBV19 | NA | CASSMDRGRGTDTQYF | TGTGCCAGTAGTATGGACCGGGGGAGAGGCACAGATACGCAGTATTTT
TRBJ1-5 | NA | TRBV19 | NA | CASSRAHQPQHF | TGTGCCAGTAGTAGGGCACATCAGCCCCAGCATTTT
TRBJ2-7 | NA | TRBV30 | NA | CAWSSWTAAREQYF | TGTGCCTGGAGTTCGTGGACGGCCGCCCGCGAGCAGTACTTC
TRBJ2-7 | NA | TRBV28 | NA | CASSGYEQYF | TGTGCCAGCAGTGGCTACGAGCAGTACTTC
TRBJ1-2 | NA | TRBV5-1 | NA | CASKADPGNYGYTF | TGCGCCAGCAAGGCGGACCCGGGCAACTATGGCTACACCTTC
TRBJ2-5 | NA | TRBV30 | once | CAWSVEPPPGTQYF | TGTGCCTGGAGTGTTGAACCCCCACCCGGGACCCAGTACTTC
TRBJ2-2 | TRBD2 | TRBV7-9 | once | CASSLVRRASGDTGELFF | TGTGCCAGCAGCTTAGTCCGGAGGGCTAGCGGGGACACCGGGGAGCTGTTTTTT
TRBJ2-5 | TRBD2 | TRBV27 | NA | CASSPPGGVSKTQYF | TGTGCCAGCAGTCCCCCTGGGGGGGTATCCAAGACCCAGTACTTC
TRBJ2-2 | NA | TRBV29-1 | NA | CSADSDGPNTGELFF | TGCAGCGCGGATTCGGACGGACCGAACACCGGGGAGCTGTTTTTT
TRBJ1-1 | TRBD1 | TRBV27 | NA | CASSGNRGRAFF | TGTGCCAGCAGCGGCAACAGGGGGAGGGCTTTCTTT
TRBJ2-3 | NA | TRBV14 | NA | CASSLLASVDTQYF | TGTGCCAGCAGCCTTTTGGCTAGCGTGGATACGCAGTATTTT
TRBJ2-2 | NA | TRBV19 | NA | CASSIVSGYGAGELFF | TGTGCCAGTAGTATAGTTTCGGGATATGGGGCCGGGGAGCTGTTTTTT